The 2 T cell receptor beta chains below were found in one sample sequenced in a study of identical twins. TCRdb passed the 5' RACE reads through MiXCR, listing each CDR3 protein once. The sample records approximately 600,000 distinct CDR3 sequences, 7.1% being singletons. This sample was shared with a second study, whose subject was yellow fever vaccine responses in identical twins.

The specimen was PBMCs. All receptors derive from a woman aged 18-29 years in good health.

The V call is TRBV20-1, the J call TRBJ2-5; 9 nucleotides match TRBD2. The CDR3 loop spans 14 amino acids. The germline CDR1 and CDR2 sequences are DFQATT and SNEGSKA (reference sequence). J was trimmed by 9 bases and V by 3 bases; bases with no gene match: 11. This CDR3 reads CSASLAGAPAAQYF. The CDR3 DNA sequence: TGCAGTGCTAGCTTAGCGGGGGCCCCCGCGGCCCAGTACTTC.

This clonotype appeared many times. The CDR3 here is CSARAPYSNQPQHF. The CDR3, as DNA: TGCAGTGCTAGAGCCCCGTATAGCAATCAGCCCCAGCATTTT. This chain links TRBV20-1 with TRBJ1-5; D call uncertain. Germline CDR1 reads DFQATT; CDR2 reads SNEGSKA (reference sequence). This CDR3 spans 14 amino acids. V was clipped by 1 base and J by 0 bases, with 7 bases between them.